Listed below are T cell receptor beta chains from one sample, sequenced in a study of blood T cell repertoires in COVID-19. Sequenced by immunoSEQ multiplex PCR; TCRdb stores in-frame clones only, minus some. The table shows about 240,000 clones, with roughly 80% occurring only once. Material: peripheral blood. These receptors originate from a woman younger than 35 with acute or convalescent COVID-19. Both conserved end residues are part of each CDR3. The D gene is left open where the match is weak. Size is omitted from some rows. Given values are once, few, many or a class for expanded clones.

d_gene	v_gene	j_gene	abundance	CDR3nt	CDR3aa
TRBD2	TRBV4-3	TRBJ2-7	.	TGCGCCAGCAGCCAAGAGCGTAATGCGGGAGGGACCTCCTACGAGCAGTACTTC	CASSQERNAGGTSYEQYF
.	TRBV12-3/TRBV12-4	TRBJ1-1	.	TGTGCCAGCAGTCCCATGAACACTGAAGCTTTCTTT	CASSPMNTEAFF
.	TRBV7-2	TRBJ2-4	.	TGTGCCAGCAGCTTGAGTCCCTCAATACTTAAAAACATTCAGTACTTC	CASSLSPSILKNIQYF
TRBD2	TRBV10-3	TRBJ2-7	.	TGTGCCATCAGTGGCGGACTAGCCTCCTACGAGCAGTACTTC	CAISGGLASYEQYF
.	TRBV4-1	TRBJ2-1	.	TGCGCCAGCAGCCAAGATGCCGGGGACAACAATGAGCAGTTCTTC	CASSQDAGDNNEQFF
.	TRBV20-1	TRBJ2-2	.	TGCAGTGCTAGTAGTCTAGTTACGAACACCGGGGAGCTGTTTTTT	CSASSLVTNTGELFF
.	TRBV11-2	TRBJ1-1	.	TGTGCCAGCAGCTTAGATTCCAGGGGTGGGTACACTGAAGCTTTCTTT	CASSLDSRGGYTEAFF
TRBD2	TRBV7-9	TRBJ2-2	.	TGTGCCAGCAGCCGACTAGCGGGAGGGTCCTCGAGCACCGGGGAGCTGTTTTTT	CASSRLAGGSSSTGELFF
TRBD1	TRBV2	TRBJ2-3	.	TGTGCCAGCCTTAAACCCACAGGGGGCGACGACCGGAGAATTAACCCAGATACGCAGTATTTT	CASLKPTGGDDRRINPDTQYF
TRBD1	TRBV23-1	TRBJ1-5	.	TGCGCCAGCAGTCTTCCGACAGGGGGCTATGATCAGCCCCAGCATTTT	CASSLPTGGYDQPQHF
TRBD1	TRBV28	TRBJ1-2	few	TGTGCCAGCAGTTACAGGGGGACCTGGGGCTACACCTTC	CASSYRGTWGYTF
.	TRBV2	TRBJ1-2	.	TGTGCCAGCAGTGAATGGACGGAGCGGTACACCTTC	CASSEWTERYTF
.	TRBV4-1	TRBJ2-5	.	TGCGCCAGCAGCCAAGAGGGCTACTTGGTGGGCGAGACCCAGTACTTC	CASSQEGYLVGETQYF
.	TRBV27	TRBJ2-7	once	TGTGCCAGCAGCCATCGGGACAATTTACCCTACGAGCAGTACTTC	CASSHRDNLPYEQYF
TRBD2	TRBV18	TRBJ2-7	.	TGTGCCAGCTCACCGGGACTAGCGGGAGGCCCCGCAGGGGAGCAGTACTTC	CASSPGLAGGPAGEQYF
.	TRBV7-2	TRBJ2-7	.	TGTGCCAGCAGCTTAGTGTCGGGAGTGGCCTACGAGCAGTACTTC	CASSLVSGVAYEQYF
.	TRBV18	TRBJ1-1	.	TGTGCCAGCTCAACAACAGGGAAGACTGAAGCTTTCTTT	CASSTTGKTEAFF
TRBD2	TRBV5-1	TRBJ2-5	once	TGCGCCAGCAGCAATAGCGGGGTCCGGCAGACCCAGTACTTC	CASSNSGVRQTQYF
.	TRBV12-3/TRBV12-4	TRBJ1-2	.	TGTGCCAGCAGTCTCACAGGGACCTATGGCTACACCTTC	CASSLTGTYGYTF
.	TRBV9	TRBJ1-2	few	TGTGCCAGCAGCGTAGATCCGATAGCTAACTATGGCTACACCTTC	CASSVDPIANYGYTF
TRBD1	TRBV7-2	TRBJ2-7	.	TGTGCCAGCAGCTTTTCCGGGACAGGGTTCCCCTACGAGCAGTACTTC	CASSFSGTGFPYEQYF
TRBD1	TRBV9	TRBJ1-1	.	TGTGCCAGCAGCGGAACAACAGGGGGCACTGAAGCTTTCTTT	CASSGTTGGTEAFF
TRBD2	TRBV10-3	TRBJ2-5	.	TGTGCCATCAGTGAGCCTAGCGGGAGGAAAGGCGAGACCCAGTACTTC	CAISEPSGRKGETQYF
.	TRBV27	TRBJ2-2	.	TGTGCCAGCAGTTTTTTCGACAGTAACACCGGGGAGCTGTTTTTT	CASSFFDSNTGELFF
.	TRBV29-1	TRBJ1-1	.	TGCAGCGTTGGTGGGGCAGGGGTGGCTGAAGCTTTCTTT	CSVGGAGVAEAFF
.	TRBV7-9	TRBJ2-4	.	TGTGCCAGCAGCTTATTGCAGGGGACCAAAAACATTCAGTACTTC	CASSLLQGTKNIQYF
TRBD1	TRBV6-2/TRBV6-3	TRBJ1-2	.	TGTGCCAGCAGTTACTCGACAGGGCCTCTATATGGCTACACCTTC	CASSYSTGPLYGYTF
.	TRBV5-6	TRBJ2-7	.	TGTGCCAGCAGCGCATCGACAGTAGTCTACGAGCAGTACTTC	CASSASTVVYEQYF
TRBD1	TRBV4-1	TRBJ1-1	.	TGCGCCAGCAGCCAAGGCCCTGGACAGGGAAGTGACACTGAAGCTTTCTTT	CASSQGPGQGSDTEAFF
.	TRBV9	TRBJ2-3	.	TGTGCCAGCAACATTGGGGCACAAAGCACAGATACGCAGTATTTT	CASNIGAQSTDTQYF
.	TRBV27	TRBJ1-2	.	TGTGCCAGCAGTTTTACTCAAGCAGGTGCTAACTATGGCTACACCTTC	CASSFTQAGANYGYTF
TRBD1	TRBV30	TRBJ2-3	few	TGTGCCTGGAGCCGACAGGGGGTTAGCACAGATACGCAGTATTTT	CAWSRQGVSTDTQYF
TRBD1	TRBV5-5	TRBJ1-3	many	TGTGCCAGCAGCCGGACAGGGGGACAGGGTACTCTCTCTGGAAACACCATATATTTT	CASSRTGGQGTLSGNTIYF
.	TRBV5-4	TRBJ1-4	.	TGTGCCAGCAGCTTGACGCACGGACTAGGGGAAAAACTGTTTTTT	CASSLTHGLGEKLFF
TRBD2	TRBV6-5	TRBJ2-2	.	TGTGCCAGCAGTCCTGGGACTAGCGGGCCCGGGGAGCTGTTTTTT	CASSPGTSGPGELFF
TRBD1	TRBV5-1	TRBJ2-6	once	TGCGCCAGCAGCGACGGGACAGGGGTCTCTGGGGCCAACGTCCTGACTTTC	CASSDGTGVSGANVLTF
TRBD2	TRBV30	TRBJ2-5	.	TGTGCCTGGAGTAAAACGAACGTAGCGGGAGTAAATCAAGAGACCCAGTACTTC	CAWSKTNVAGVNQETQYF
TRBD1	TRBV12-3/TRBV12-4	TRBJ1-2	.	TGTGCCAGCAGGGTGGACAGGGTGGCTGGCTACACCTTC	CASRVDRVAGYTF
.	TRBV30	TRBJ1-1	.	TGTGCCTGGAGTGAGGAGGGAGAGGCTGAAGCTTTCTTT	CAWSEEGEAEAFF
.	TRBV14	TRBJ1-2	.	TGTGCCAGCAGCCAAACAGCGGGGTATGGCTACACCTTC	CASSQTAGYGYTF
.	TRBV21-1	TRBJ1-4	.	TGTGCCAGCGTTCCGGGTAATGAAAAACTGTTTTTT	CASVPGNEKLFF
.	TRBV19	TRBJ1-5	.	TGTGCCAGTAGTATCGTAGAGTTGCAGCCCCAGCATTTT	CASSIVELQPQHF
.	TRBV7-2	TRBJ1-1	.	TGTGCCAGCAGCTTCTGGGAGAGCACTGAAGCTTTCTTT	CASSFWESTEAFF
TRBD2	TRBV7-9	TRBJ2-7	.	TGTGCCAGCAGCCTCGGGCGGGAGGTAGACGAGCAGTACTTC	CASSLGREVDEQYF
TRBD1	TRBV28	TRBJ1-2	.	TGTGCCAGCCGGGGGGACAGGGGGCGCGGCTACACCTTC	CASRGDRGRGYTF
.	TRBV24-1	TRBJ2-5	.	TGTGCCACCAGTGACTCACAGGGAACCCAAGAGACCCAGTACTTC	CATSDSQGTQETQYF
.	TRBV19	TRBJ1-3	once	TGTGCCAGTACCCGCGGGAGGGGTGGAAACACCATATATTTT	CASTRGRGGNTIYF
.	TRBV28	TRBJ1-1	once	TGTGCCAGCAGTTTATACAGGGCTAACACTGAAGCTTTCTTT	CASSLYRANTEAFF
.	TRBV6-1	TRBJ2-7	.	TGTGCCAGCAGTGATAACTACGAGCAGTACTTC	CASSDNYEQYF
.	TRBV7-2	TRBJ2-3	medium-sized	TGTGCCAGCAGCTTAGGGCCCGGGACAATGGGCACAGATACGCAGTATTTT	CASSLGPGTMGTDTQYF
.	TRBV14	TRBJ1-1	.	TGTGCCAGCAGCCAAGAATTACAGGAGAACACTGAAGCTTTCTTT	CASSQELQENTEAFF
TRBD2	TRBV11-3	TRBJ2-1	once	TGTGCCAGCAGCCAAACTTGGGGACTAGCGGATGATGAGCAGTTCTTC	CASSQTWGLADDEQFF
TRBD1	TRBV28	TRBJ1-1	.	TGTGCCAGCAGTCGACCCATAGGGGGCTTGAACACTGAAGCTTTCTTT	CASSRPIGGLNTEAFF
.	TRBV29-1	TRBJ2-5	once	TGCAGCGTTGTGGGGGACTCGTGGGAGACCCAGTACTTC	CSVVGDSWETQYF
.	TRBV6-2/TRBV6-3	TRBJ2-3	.	TGTGCCAGCAGTTCGAAGAGTACCGATACGCAGTATTTT	CASSSKSTDTQYF
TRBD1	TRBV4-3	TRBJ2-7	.	TGCGCCAGCAGCCAGTCCGGGACAGGCGACTACGAGCAGTACTTC	CASSQSGTGDYEQYF
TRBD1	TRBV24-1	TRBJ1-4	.	TGTGCCACCAGTGATTCTCGACAGGGCGGTGAAAAACTGTTTTTT	CATSDSRQGGEKLFF
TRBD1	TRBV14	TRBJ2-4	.	TGTGCCAGCAGCCAGGGACAGGGGGCCAAAAACATTCAGTACTTC	CASSQGQGAKNIQYF